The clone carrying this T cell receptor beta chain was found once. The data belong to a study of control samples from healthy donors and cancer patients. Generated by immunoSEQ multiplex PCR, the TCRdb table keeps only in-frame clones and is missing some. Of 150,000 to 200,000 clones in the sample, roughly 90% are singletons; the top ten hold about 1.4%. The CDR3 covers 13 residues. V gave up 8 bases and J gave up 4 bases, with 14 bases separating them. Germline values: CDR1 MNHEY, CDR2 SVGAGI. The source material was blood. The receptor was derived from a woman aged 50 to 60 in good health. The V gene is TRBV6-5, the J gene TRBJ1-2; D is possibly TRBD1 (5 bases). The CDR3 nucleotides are TGTGCCAGCTGCTTAGGGGCAGCCTATGGCTACACCTTC. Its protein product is CASCLGAAYGYTF.